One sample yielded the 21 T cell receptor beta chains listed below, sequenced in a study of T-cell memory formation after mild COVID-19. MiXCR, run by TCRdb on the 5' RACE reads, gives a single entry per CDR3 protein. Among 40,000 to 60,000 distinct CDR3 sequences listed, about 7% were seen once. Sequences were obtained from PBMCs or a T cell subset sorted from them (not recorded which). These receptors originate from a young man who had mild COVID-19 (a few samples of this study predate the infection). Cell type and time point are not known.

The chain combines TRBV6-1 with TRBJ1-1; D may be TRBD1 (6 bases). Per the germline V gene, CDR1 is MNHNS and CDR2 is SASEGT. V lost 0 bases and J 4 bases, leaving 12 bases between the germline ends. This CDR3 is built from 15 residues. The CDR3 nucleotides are TGTGCCAGCAGTGAAGCACGCCGAGGGGGCACTGAAGCTTTCTTT. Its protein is CASSEARRGGTEAFF.

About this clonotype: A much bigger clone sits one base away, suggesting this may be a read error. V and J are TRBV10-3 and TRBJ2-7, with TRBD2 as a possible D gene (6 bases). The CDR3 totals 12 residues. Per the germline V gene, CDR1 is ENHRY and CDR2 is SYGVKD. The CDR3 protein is CAIGGTRYDQYF. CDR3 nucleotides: TGTGCCATCGGGGGGACCCGCTACGACCAGTACTTC.

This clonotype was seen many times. CDR3 DNA sequence: TGTGCCAGCAGCGATCTAGCGGGGGAGTACAATGAGCAGTTCTTC. It translates to CASSDLAGEYNEQFF. The chain links TRBV7-2 to TRBJ2-1; 10 nucleotides match TRBD2. Germline V gene lookup returns CDR1 SGHTA and CDR2 FQGNSA. V was pared by 5 bases and J by 4 bases, with 5 bases of the junction left unmatched. The CDR3 runs to 15 residues.

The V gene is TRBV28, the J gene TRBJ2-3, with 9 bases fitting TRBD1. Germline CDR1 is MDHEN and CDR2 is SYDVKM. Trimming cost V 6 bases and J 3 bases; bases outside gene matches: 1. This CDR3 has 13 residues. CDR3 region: CASRGTGTDTQYF. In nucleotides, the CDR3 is TGTGCCAGCAGAGGGACAGGGACAGATACGCAGTATTTT.

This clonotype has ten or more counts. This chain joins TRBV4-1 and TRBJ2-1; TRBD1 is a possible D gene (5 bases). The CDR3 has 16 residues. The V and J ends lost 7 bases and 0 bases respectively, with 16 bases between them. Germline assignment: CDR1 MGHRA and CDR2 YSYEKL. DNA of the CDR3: TGCGCCAGCAAGCCAGGGCTGGGGTTCTCCTACAATGAGCAGTTCTTC. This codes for CASKPGLGFSYNEQFF.

CDR3 sequence: CASSYDRSKQYF. The CDR3 coding sequence is TGTGCCAGCAGTTACGACAGGTCCAAGCAGTACTTC. The V and J genes are TRBV6-5 and TRBJ2-7; D is perhaps TRBD1 (6 bases). Germline V lookup: CDR1 MNHEY, CDR2 SVGAGI. Trimming cost V 2 bases and J 8 bases, with 10 bases left between them. The CDR3 is 12 amino acids.

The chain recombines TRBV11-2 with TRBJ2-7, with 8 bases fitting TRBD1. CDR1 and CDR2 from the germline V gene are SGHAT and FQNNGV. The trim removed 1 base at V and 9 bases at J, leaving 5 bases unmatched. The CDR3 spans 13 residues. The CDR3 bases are TGTGCCAGCAGCTTAGCATCAGGGGGCGTGCAGTACTTC. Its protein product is CASSLASGGVQYF.

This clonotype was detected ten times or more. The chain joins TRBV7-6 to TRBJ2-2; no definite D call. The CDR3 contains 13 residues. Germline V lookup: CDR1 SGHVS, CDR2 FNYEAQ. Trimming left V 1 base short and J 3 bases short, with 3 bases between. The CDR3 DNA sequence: TGTGCCAGCAGCTTAGGGGACACCGGGGAGCTGTTTTTT. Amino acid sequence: CASSLGDTGELFF.

CDR3 in DNA: TGCAGTGCTCGGGGGGCCGGGGAGCTGTTTTTT. It codes for CSARGAGELFF. The chain carries TRBV20-1 and TRBJ2-2, with 7 bases aligning to TRBD2. The CDR3 consists of 11 residues. V trimming: 5 bases; J trimming: 6 bases; junction bases outside the gene matches: 0. CDR1 and CDR2 from the germline V gene are DFQATT and SNEGSKA (reference sequence).

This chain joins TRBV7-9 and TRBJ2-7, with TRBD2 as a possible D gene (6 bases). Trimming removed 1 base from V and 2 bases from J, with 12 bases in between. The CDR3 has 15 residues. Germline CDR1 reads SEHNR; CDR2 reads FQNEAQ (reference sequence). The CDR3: CASSLGASVTYEQYF. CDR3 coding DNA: TGTGCCAGCAGCTTAGGGGCTAGCGTCACCTACGAGCAGTACTTC.

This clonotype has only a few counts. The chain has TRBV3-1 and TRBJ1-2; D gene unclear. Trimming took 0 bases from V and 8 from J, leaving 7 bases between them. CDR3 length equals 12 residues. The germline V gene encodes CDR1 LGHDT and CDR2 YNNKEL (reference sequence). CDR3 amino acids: CASSQESRGYTF. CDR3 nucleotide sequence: TGTGCCAGCAGCCAAGAGTCGCGGGGCTACACCTTC.

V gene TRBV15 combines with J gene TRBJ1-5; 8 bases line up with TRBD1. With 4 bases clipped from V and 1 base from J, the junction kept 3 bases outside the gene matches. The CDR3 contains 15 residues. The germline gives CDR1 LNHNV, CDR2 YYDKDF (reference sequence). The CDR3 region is CATSMGTGSNQPQHF. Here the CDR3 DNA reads TGTGCCACCAGCATGGGGACAGGCAGCAATCAGCCCCAGCATTTT.

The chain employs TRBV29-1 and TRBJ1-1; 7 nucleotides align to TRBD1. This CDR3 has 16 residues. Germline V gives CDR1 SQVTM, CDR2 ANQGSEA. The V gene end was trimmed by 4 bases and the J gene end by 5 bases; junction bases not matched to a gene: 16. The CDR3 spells CSVGLLGTATRTEAFF. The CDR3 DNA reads TGCAGCGTTGGGCTCCTGGGGACAGCTACTAGGACTGAAGCTTTCTTT.

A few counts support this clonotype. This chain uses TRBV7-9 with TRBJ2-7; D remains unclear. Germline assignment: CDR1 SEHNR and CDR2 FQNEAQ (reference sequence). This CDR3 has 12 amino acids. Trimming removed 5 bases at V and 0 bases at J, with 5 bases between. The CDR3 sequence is CASSPSSYEQYV. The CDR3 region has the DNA TGTGCCAGCAGCCCTAGCTCCTACGAGCAGTACGTC.

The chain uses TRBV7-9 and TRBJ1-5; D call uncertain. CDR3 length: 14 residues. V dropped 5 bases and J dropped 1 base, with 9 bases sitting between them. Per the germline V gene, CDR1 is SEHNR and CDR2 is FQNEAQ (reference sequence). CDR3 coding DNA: TGTGCCAGCAGCCAACATGGGAGCAATCAGCCCCAGCATTTT. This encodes CASSQHGSNQPQHF.

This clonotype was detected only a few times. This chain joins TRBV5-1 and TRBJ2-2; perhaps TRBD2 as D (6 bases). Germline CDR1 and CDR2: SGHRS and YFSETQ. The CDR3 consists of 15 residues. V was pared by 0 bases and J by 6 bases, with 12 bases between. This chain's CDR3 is CASSLVGAGSGELFF. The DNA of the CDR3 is TGCGCCAGCAGCTTGGTCGGGGCGGGGTCCGGGGAGCTGTTTTTT.

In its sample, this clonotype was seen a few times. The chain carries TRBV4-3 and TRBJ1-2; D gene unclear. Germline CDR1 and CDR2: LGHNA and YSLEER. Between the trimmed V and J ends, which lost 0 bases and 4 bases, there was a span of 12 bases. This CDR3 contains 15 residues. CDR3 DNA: TGCGCCAGCAGCCAAGAGGGCGGGGAGCCCTATGGCTACACCTTC. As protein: CASSQEGGEPYGYTF.

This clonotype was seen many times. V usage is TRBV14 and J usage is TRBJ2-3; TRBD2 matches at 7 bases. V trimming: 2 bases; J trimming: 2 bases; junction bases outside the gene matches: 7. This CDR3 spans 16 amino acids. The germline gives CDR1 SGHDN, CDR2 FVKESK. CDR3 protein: CASSQWASGYTDTQYF. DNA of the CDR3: TGTGCCAGCAGCCAATGGGCTAGCGGTTACACAGATACGCAGTATTTT.

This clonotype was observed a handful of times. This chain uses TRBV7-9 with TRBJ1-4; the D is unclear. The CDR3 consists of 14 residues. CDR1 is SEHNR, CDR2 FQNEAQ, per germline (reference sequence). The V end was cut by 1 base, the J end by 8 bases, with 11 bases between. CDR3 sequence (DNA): TGTGCCAGCAGCTTAGGGGCCGCTAGGGAAAAACTGTTTTTT. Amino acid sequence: CASSLGAAREKLFF.

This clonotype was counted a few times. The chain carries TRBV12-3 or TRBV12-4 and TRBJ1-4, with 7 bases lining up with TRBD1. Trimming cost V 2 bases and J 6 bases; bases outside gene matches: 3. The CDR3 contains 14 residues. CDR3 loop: CASSLRQGDEKLFF. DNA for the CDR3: TGTGCCAGCAGTTTACGGCAGGGGGATGAAAAACTGTTTTTT.

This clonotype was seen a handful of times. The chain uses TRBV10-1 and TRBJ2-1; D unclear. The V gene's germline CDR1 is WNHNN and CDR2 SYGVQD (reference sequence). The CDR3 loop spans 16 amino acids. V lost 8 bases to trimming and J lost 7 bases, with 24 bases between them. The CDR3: CASFPRPSRDPNEQFF. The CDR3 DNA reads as TGCGCCAGCTTCCCAAGGCCTAGTCGAGACCCGAATGAGCAGTTCTTC.